This T cell receptor beta chain derives from a study of CD8 T cell repertoires and HIV-1 epitope variants. Study-wide background: Separate wells received one of Twenty-five Gag or Nef variant peptides. The baseline condition was 1M T cells left uncultured. Overall study results and limits: Fewer than ten TCR beta clonotypes were antigen-specific, roughly six apparently recognizing autologous or escape variants.

Only in-frame clones appear in the TCRdb table, and some are missing; sequencing was by immunoSEQ multiplex PCR. The table has more than 85,000 clones, almost 75% seen once. The germline V gene encodes CDR1 MNHNY and CDR2 SVGAGI (reference sequence). Trimming stripped 0 bases from V and 2 bases from J, with 3 bases between. The CDR3 has 13 amino acids. About this clone itself: No antigen is known for it.

The specimen sequenced was uncultured baseline CD8+ T cells from peripheral blood mononuclear cells (PBMCs). The TCR was taken from a male donor with HIV. V is TRBV6-6 and J is TRBJ2-3; D gene ambiguous. CDR3 protein: CASSYSTTDTQYF. The CDR3 DNA reads as TGTGCCAGCAGTTACTCGACCACAGATACGCAGTATTTT.